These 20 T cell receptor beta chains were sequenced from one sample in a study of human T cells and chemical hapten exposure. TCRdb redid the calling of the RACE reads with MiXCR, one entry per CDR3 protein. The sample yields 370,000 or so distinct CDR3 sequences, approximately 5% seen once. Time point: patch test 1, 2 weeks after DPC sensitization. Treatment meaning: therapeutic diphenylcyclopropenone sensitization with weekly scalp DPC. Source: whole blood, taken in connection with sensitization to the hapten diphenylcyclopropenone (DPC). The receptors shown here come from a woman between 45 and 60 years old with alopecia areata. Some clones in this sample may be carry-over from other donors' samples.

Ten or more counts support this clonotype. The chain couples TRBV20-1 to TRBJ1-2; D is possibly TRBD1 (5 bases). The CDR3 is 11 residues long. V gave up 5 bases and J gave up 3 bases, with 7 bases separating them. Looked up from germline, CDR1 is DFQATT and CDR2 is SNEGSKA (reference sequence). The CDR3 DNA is TGCAGTGCTGGGGGGGACTATGGCTACACCTTC. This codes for CSAGGDYGYTF.

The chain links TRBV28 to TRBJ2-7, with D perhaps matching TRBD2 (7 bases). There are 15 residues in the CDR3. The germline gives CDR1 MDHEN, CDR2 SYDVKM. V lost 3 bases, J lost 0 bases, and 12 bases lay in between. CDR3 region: CASSLGGALSYEQYF. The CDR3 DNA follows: TGTGCCAGCAGTTTGGGGGGGGCGCTCTCCTACGAGCAGTACTTC.

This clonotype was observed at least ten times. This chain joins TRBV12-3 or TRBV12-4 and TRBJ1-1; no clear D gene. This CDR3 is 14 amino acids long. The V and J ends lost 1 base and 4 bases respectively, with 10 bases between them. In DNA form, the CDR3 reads TGTGCCAGCAGTTTAGACAGTCTGGCCACTGAAGCTTTCTTT. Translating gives CASSLDSLATEAFF.

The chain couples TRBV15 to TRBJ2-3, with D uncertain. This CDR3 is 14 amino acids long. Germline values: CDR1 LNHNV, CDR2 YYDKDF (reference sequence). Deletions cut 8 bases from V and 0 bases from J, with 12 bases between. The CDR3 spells CATQGTASTDTQYF. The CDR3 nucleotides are TGTGCCACCCAAGGTACCGCTAGCACAGATACGCAGTATTTT. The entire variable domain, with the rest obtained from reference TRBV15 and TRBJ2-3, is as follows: DAMVIQNPRYQVTQFGKPVTLSCSQTLNHNVMYWYQQKSSQAPKLLFHYYDKDFNNEADTPDNFQSRRPNTSFCFLDIRSPGLGDTAMYLCATQGTASTDTQYFGPGTRLTVL.

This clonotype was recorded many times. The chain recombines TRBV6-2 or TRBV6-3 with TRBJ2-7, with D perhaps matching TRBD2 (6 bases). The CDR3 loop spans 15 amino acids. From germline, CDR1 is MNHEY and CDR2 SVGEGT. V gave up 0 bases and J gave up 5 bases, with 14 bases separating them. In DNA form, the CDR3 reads TGTGCCAGCAGTTACTCAGGCCGGGGCGGGGACGAGCAGTACTTC. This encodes CASSYSGRGGDEQYF.

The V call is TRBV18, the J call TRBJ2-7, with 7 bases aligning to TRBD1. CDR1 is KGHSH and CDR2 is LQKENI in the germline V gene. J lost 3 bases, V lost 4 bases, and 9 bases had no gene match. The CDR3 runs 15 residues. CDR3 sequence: CASSLKQTGSYEQYF. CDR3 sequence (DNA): TGTGCCAGCTCACTTAAACAGACAGGGAGCTACGAGCAGTACTTC.

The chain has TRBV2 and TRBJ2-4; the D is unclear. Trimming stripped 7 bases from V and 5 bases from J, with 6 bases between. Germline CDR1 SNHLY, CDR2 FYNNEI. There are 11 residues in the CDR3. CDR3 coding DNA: TGTGCCAGCAACGGCCAAAACATTCAGTACTTC. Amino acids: CASNGQNIQYF.

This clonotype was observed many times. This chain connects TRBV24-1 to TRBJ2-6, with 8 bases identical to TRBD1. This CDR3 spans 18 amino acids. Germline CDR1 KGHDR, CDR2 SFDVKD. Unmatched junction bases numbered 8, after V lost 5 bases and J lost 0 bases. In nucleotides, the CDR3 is TGTGCCACCAGTGGACCGGGACAGGAGCTCTCTGGGGCCAACGTCCTGACTTTC. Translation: CATSGPGQELSGANVLTF.

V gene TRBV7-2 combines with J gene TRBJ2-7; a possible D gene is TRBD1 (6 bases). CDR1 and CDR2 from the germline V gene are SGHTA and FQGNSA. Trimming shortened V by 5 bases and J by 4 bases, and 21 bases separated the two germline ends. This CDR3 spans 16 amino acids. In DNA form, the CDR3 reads TGTGCCAGCAGCCCGTTCCGAGGGGGTCGAACTTACGAGCAGTACTTC. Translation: CASSPFRGGRTYEQYF. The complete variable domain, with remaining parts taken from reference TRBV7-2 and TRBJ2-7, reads GAGVSQSPSNKVTEKGKDVELRCDPISGHTALYWYRQSLGQGLEFLIYFQGNSAPDKSGLPSDRFSAERTGGSVSTLTIQRTQQEDSAVYLCASSPFRGGRTYEQYFGPGTRLTVT.

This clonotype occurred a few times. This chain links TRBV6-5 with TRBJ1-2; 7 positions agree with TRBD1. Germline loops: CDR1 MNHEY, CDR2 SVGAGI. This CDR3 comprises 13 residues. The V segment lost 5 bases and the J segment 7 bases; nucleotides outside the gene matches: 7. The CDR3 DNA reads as TGTGCCAGCAGTACAGGGGTCGAATTTGGCTACACCTTC. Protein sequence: CASSTGVEFGYTF.

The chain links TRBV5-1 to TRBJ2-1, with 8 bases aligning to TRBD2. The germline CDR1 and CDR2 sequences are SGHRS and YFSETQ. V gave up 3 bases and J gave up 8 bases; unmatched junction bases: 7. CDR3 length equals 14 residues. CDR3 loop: CASSSTSGKDEQFF. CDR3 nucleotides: TGCGCCAGCAGCTCCACTAGCGGTAAGGATGAGCAGTTCTTC.

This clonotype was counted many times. The CDR3 nucleotides are TGTGCCAGCAGCTTAGTGGGAGCGGGAGGAGCAGATACGCAGTATTTT. Its protein is CASSLVGAGGADTQYF. The rearrangement uses TRBV11-2 and TRBJ2-3, with TRBD2 identical over 9 bases. V shed 1 base, J shed 4 bases, and the junction held 6 bases outside the gene matches. This CDR3 is built from 16 residues. In germline, CDR1 is SGHAT, CDR2 FQNNGV.

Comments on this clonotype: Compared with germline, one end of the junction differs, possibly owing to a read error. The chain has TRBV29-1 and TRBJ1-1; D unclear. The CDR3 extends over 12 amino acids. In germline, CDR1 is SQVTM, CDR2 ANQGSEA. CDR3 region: CSVVGVKAEAIF. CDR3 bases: TGCAGCGTTGTTGGGGTGAAGGCAGAAGCTATCTTT.

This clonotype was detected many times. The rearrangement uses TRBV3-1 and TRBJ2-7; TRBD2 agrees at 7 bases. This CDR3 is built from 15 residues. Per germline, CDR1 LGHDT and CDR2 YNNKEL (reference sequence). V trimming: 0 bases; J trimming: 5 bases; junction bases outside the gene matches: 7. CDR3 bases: TGTGCCAGCAGCCAAGAGAGACTAGCTCCCCACGAGCAGTACTTC. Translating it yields CASSQERLAPHEQYF.

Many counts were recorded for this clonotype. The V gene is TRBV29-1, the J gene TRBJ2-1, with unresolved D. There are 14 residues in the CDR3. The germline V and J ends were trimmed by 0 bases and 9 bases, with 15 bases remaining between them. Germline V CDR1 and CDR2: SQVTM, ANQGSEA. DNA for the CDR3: TGCAGCGTTGAAGATCCATACAGTAGTGTTGAGCAGTTCTTC. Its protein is CSVEDPYSSVEQFF.

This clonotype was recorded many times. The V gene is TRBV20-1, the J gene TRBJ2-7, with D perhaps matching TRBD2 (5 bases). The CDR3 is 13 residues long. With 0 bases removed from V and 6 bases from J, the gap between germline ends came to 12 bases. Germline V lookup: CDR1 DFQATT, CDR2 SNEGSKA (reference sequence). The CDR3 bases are TGCAGTGCTAGAGATTCTAGCATGGGCGAGCAGTACTTC. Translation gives CSARDSSMGEQYF.

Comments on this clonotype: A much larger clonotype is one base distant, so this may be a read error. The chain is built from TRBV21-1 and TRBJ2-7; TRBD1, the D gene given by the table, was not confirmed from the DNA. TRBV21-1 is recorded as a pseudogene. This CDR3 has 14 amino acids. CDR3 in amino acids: CVSSKEPGRYEQYF. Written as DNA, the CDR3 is TGTGTCAGCAGCAAAGAGCCGGGGCGGTACGAGCAGTACTTC.

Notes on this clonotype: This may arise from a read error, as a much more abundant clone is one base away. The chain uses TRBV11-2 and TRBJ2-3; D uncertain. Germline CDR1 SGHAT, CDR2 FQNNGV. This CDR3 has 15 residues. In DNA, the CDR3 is TGTGCCAGCAGTCGTAGACGCGACAACACAGATACGCTGTATTTT. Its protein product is CASSRRRDNTDTLYF.

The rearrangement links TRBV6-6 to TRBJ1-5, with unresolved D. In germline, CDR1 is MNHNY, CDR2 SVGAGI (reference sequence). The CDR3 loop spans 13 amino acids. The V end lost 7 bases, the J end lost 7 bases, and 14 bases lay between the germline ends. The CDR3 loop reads CASTPTNRQPQHF. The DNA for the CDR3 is TGTGCCAGCACTCCTACGAACCGACAGCCCCAGCATTTT.

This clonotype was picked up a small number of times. The CDR3, as DNA: TGTGCCAGCATCGCTCCCTCCTACAATGAGCAGTTCTTC. Amino acids: CASIAPSYNEQFF. The V gene is TRBV12-3 or TRBV12-4, the J gene TRBJ2-1; D gene ambiguous. The CDR3 spans 13 residues. The V end lost 7 bases, the J end lost 0 bases, and 7 bases lay between the germline ends.